The source of this T cell receptor (beta chain) is a study of STAT5B mutations in CD4+ large granular lymphocyte leukemia. Study-level results: Patient CD4-sorted repertoires looked more clonal than healthy CD4+ repertoires, even without putative leukemic clones. Compared with healthy controls (2/35), patient top clones favored TRBV06 (8/27).

About this clone: The antigen is undetermined.

Data came from immunoSEQ multiplex PCR; TCRdb stores just in-frame clones and leaves some out. The table shows some 34,000 clones, with roughly 79% occurring only once. The CDR3 is made up of 15 amino acids. Trimming at V came to 6 bases and at J to 7 bases, leaving 6 bases not matched to a gene. Germline V gives CDR1 LNHDA, CDR2 SQIVND (reference sequence). What was sequenced was CD4+ T cells from blood buffy coats. The chain is built from TRBV19 and TRBJ2-1; 13 bases are a match to TRBD2. The sequence derives from a human donor in good health. The CDR3 is CASRGGTSGKNEQFF. The CDR3 coding sequence is TGTGCCAGTAGGGGAGGGACTAGCGGGAAGAATGAGCAGTTCTTC.